The 15 T cell receptor beta chains below come from one sample, sequenced in a study of tissue T cells after allogeneic stem cell transplantation. TCRdb's copy holds only in-frame clones and misses some; the assay was immunoSEQ multiplex PCR. The sample has 9,400 or so clones, 50% to 70% seen once. The sequenced sample was tissue from the ileum, obtained at autopsy. The receptors shown here come from a woman aged 18 to 55 with breast cancer.

This clone is a singleton in its sample. V is TRBV18 and J is TRBJ2-3; 10 bases map to TRBD2. Germline lookup yields CDR1 KGHSH and CDR2 LQKENI. The CDR3 is made up of 16 amino acids. V trimming: 3 bases; J trimming: 8 bases; junction bases outside the gene matches: 11. CDR3 in DNA: TGTGCCAGCTCACCGCAAGTAGCGGGGGGTTCAGGTACGCAGTATTTT. Protein sequence: CASSPQVAGGSGTQYF.

This clone has only one observation. This chain uses TRBV7-2 with TRBJ1-5, with unresolved D. Trimming cost V 5 bases and J 9 bases, with 11 bases left between them. Germline CDR1 reads SGHTA; CDR2 reads FQGNSA. The CDR3 loop spans 12 amino acids. CDR3 residues: CASSPTIGPQHF. In nucleotides, the CDR3 is TGTGCCAGCAGCCCAACGATCGGGCCCCAGCATTTT.

This clone was detected a few times. In DNA, the CDR3 is TGCGCCAGCAGCCAAGATTCGTACGGGGGGGGGCCCCAAGAGACCCAGTACTTC. It encodes CASSQDSYGGGPQETQYF. V is TRBV4-3 and J is TRBJ2-5, with 8 bases identical to TRBD2. The CDR3 length is 18 residues. Germline trimming cut 0 bases from V and 1 base from J; bases unmatched to any gene: 10. Germline V gene lookup returns CDR1 LGHNA and CDR2 YSLEER.

This chain uses TRBV19 with TRBJ1-1; D ambiguous. Germline loops: CDR1 LNHDA, CDR2 SQIVND (reference sequence). V dropped 6 bases and J dropped 0 bases, with 8 bases sitting between them. The CDR3 is 13 amino acids. CDR3 DNA: TGTGCCAGTAGCCAGACGATGAACACTGAAGCTTTCTTT. Amino acids: CASSQTMNTEAFF.

The chain joins TRBV5-4 to TRBJ2-1, with 7 nucleotides matching TRBD2. The V gene's germline CDR1 is SGHNT and CDR2 YYREEE (reference sequence). The length of the CDR3 is 14 residues. V shed 4 bases and J 6 bases; nucleotides not matched to a gene: 7. The CDR3 nucleotides read TGTGCCAGCAGCAACGTAGGCGGGGGCAATGAGCAGTTCTTC. It is translated as CASSNVGGGNEQFF.

The genes are TRBV19 and TRBJ2-3; TRBD1 aligns across 9 bases. The J segment lost 7 bases and the V segment lost 2 bases, leaving 10 bases of the junction unmatched. The CDR3 contains 16 residues. Germline V gene sequence: CDR1 LNHDA, CDR2 SQIVND (reference sequence). The CDR3 here is CASSIRGQGSTNTQYF. In DNA form, the CDR3 reads TGTGCCAGTAGTATAAGGGGACAGGGAAGTACGAATACGCAGTATTTT.

This chain links TRBV24-1 with TRBJ2-7, with unresolved D. The CDR3 consists of 12 residues. The germline V gene has CDR1 KGHDR and CDR2 SFDVKD. Trimming took 9 bases from V and 5 from J, leaving 13 bases between them. The DNA for the CDR3 is TGTGCCACCGGTAGCTTTGCGAACGAGCAGTACTTC. It encodes CATGSFANEQYF.

This clone is medium-sized in the sample. CDR3 nucleotide sequence: TGTGCCAGCTCACCAGATATGACAGGGAACTATGGCTACACCTTC. Its protein product is CASSPDMTGNYGYTF. The chain joins TRBV18 to TRBJ1-2; 7 bases align to TRBD1. Germline values: CDR1 KGHSH, CDR2 LQKENI. The length of the CDR3 is 15 residues. The ends lost 2 bases at V and 2 bases at J; junction bases unmatched: 5. The whole variable domain, remainder taken from reference TRBV18 and TRBJ1-2, is NAGVMQNPRHLVRRRGQEARLRCSPMKGHSHVYWYRQLPEEGLKFMVYLQKENIIDESGMPKERFSAEFPKEGPSILRIQQVVRGDSAAYFCASSPDMTGNYGYTFGSGTRLTVV.

This clone is medium-sized (0.01 to 0.1%) by share. V is TRBV19 and J is TRBJ2-3, with D unclear. CDR1 LNHDA and CDR2 SQIVND come from the germline V gene (reference sequence). This CDR3 is 13 amino acids long. The ends were cut back, 8 bases at V and 1 base at J, with 10 bases in the middle. CDR3 in DNA: TGTGCCAGTCTAGGGCAGGGCACAGATACGCAGTATTTT. Translation: CASLGQGTDTQYF.

This chain uses TRBV9 with TRBJ2-2; tentatively, D is TRBD1 (5 bases). The germline CDR1 and CDR2 sequences are SGDLS and YYNGEE. The CDR3 spans 13 residues. Trimming took 0 bases from V and 8 from J, leaving 8 bases between them. The CDR3 region has the DNA TGTGCCAGCAGCGTAGGGGGCGAAGGGGAGCTGTTTTTT. Its translation is CASSVGGEGELFF.

This clone came up once. J is TRBJ2-3 and V is TRBV9, with TRBD2 matching over 7 bases. Germline CDR1 SGDLS, CDR2 YYNGEE. V gave up 5 bases and J gave up 1 base; unmatched junction bases: 4. The CDR3 is made up of 14 amino acids. The CDR3, as DNA: TGTGCCAGCAGTACTAGCGACGGCACAGATACGCAGTATTTT. Translated, it gives CASSTSDGTDTQYF.

V is TRBV5-1 and J is TRBJ2-3; perhaps D is TRBD1 or TRBD2 (5 bases each). Germline CDR1 and CDR2: SGHRS and YFSETQ. The length of the CDR3 is 17 residues. V lost 6 bases, J lost 2 bases, and 22 bases lay in between. The CDR3 reads CASTSGTGESPTDTQYF. In nucleotides, the CDR3 is TGCGCCAGCACTTCCGGGACCGGGGAGAGCCCCACAGATACGCAGTATTTT.

The rearrangement joins TRBV18 to TRBJ1-2; D gene ambiguous. V gave up 3 bases and J gave up 2 bases, with 13 bases separating them. The V gene's germline CDR1 is KGHSH and CDR2 LQKENI. This CDR3 is 15 amino acids long. This chain's CDR3 is CASSPLSDGNYGYTF. The CDR3 DNA sequence: TGTGCCAGCTCACCCCTTTCGGATGGGAACTATGGCTACACCTTC.

The V gene is TRBV19, the J gene TRBJ2-1, with D possibly TRBD1 on 5 matching bases. CDR1 and CDR2 (germline): LNHDA, SQIVND (reference sequence). The V end lost 3 bases, the J end lost 5 bases, and 8 bases lay between the germline ends. The CDR3 contains 13 residues. The CDR3 reads CASSIGANNEQFF. The CDR3 DNA reads as TGTGCCAGTAGTATTGGGGCTAACAATGAGCAGTTCTTC.

The chain has TRBV4-2 and TRBJ2-4, with D maybe TRBD1 (5 bases). This CDR3 has 14 residues. Germline lookup yields CDR1 LGHNA and CDR2 YNFKEQ. V gave up 0 bases and J gave up 9 bases, with 12 bases separating them. The CDR3 here is CASSQDRGESIQYF. Written as DNA, the CDR3 is TGTGCCAGCAGCCAAGATAGGGGCGAGAGCATTCAGTACTTC.